The entry below describes one TCR beta chain. Its antigen has not been determined. Nothing much larger sits one base from this clone, and base qualities are not available. This record belongs to a study of blood T cells in healthy people across ages (dated by TCRdb to the mid-2010s). Context from the whole study: In model experiments, roughly one uniquely barcoded TCR beta cDNA molecule per two T cells was captured by template switching. Four age groups were formed from the donors: young (average approximately 17 years), middle-aged (less than 40), aged (62) and long-lived (about 80). The study analyzed two additional independent replicas of 1 million unique cDNA reads from the same blood draw for two donors, one aged 18 to 30 and one aged 80 or older. Age-related changes in TCR beta repertoire diversity were measured in the study by deep sequencing normalized with unique cDNA molecular identifiers. To avoid experimental bias, donors of different ages were randomly spread across the sequencing lanes.

Points the paper makes about the study in general: Estimates of total diversity based on one million sequenced T cells were considered lower bounds and underestimates. The long-lived group showed more naive CD4+ T cells, fewer expanded clones and increased TCR diversity than the aged group, suggesting age selection. There was a strong correlation between observed TCR beta diversity and the percentage of naive T cells measured by flow cytometry. Because profiling used bulk unsorted PBMCs, naive and antigen-experienced compartments could not be compared conclusively. As age increased, observed TCR beta diversity per million T cells dropped in a roughly linear way, and a significant reduction was already evident by age 40. Donor CMV infection status was unknown, potentially confounding age-related changes in expanded clonotypes.

The method behind the library was 5' RACE. TCRdb shows the sequencer as Illumina HiSeq 2500. The second PCR ran for about 7 to 11 cycles and used a J-beta primer mix along with a sample-barcoded 5' primer. A unique molecular identifier was introduced onto each TCR beta cDNA molecule by a template-switch 5' adaptor carrying 12 random nucleotides. Each sample yielded at least 3 million CDR3-containing paired-end reads. All of the RNA was converted into first-strand cDNA using the Mint cDNA synthesis kit, with a TRBC-specific oligonucleotide serving as the primer. After uracil-DNA glycosylase treatment, a first 18-cycle PCR used universal primers M1SS and BC2_uni_R on all cDNA. The authors processed their data as follows. For normalization, 1 million high-quality reads were randomly selected from each sample, with every read carrying a distinct molecular identifier. Instead of being binned into consensus sequences, reads that shared molecular identifiers were thrown out. MiTCR, set to a Q25 quality threshold and the strictest error-elimination algorithm, was used for CDR3 identification, clonotype clustering and error correction. Lower-bound total TCR beta diversity was estimated with a nonparametric unseen species model using Euler transformation. TCRdb ran its own pipeline on the public reads, namely fastp trimming at Q25 and MiXCR clone calling, and kept in-frame beta chains. Rows with one shared CDR3 protein collapse into an entry with the most common genes and DNA. What appears here as the V and J calls and clone size reflects TCRdb's work, not the paper's. This sample comprises approximately 820,000 distinct CDR3 sequences, under 45% of them detected only once. The top ten clonotypes cover roughly 19% of the sample.

CDR3 length: 17 amino acids, cysteine to phenylalanine. Only the CDR3 DNA is retained, 51 bases long and in frame from the first base. The germline V gene specifies SGHRS as CDR1 and YFSETQ as CDR2. Germline trimming amounts to 2 bases on V and 0 bases on J, with 5 as the count of junction bases outside the gene matches. Donors were a few dozen systemically healthy Caucasian individuals from Russia aged roughly 6 to 90 years. Ten milliliters of peripheral blood were drawn from each donor into EDTA-treated Vacutainer tubes. Ficoll-Paque density-gradient centrifugation was used to isolate PBMCs, with at least 7 million per sample. Trizol reagent was used to extract total RNA from the PBMCs, yielding at least 5 micrograms per sample. The percentages of naive CD45RAhigh/CD27high T cells were determined by flow cytometry on a PBMC aliquot from every donor.

Sequenced input: blood. The sequence came from a man in his fifties or sixties in good health. The sequence joins TRBV5-1 to TRBJ2-3; 11 central bases correspond to TRBD2. The nucleotides are TGCGCCAGCAGCTTCCTAGCGGGGGGTCTCAGCACAGATACGCAGTATTTT. The translation is CASSFLAGGLSTDTQYF.